Below are 21 T cell receptor beta chains sequenced from a single sample in a study of cytomegalovirus exposure and HLA in healthy donors. Assay used: immunoSEQ multiplex PCR; TCRdb lists only in-frame clones, some missing. The data hold about 150,000 clones, with over 80% observed a single time. The specimen was PBMCs. These receptors all come from a woman under 40 in good health and CMV-seropositive.

The V and J genes are TRBV4-1 and TRBJ2-1, with 9 bases aligning to TRBD1. The CDR3 runs to 15 residues. The junction had 1 base not matched to a gene; V was cut back by 1 base and J by 3 bases. Germline values: CDR1 MGHRA, CDR2 YSYEKL. CDR3 region: CASSQGTGVYNEQFF. CDR3 DNA: TGCGCCAGCAGCCAAGGGACAGGGGTCTACAATGAGCAGTTCTTC.

The V gene is TRBV6-1, the J gene TRBJ1-1, with a weak D call TRBD1 (5 bases). V dropped 5 bases and J dropped 4 bases, with 11 bases sitting between them. Germline assignment: CDR1 MNHNS and CDR2 SASEGT. The CDR3 totals 13 residues. The CDR3 coding sequence is TGTGCCAGCAGTACCAGGGAGGTCACTGAAGCTTTCTTT. This sequence encodes CASSTREVTEAFF.

This rearrangement joins TRBV5-4 to TRBJ2-3; 15 positions match TRBD2. The trim removed 4 bases at V and 4 bases at J, leaving 7 bases unmatched. CDR1 and CDR2 (germline): SGHNT, YYREEE (reference sequence). The CDR3 runs to 17 residues. The CDR3, as DNA: TGTGCCAGCAGCCCGGGACTAGCGGGAGGTCGGGCAGATACGCAGTATTTT. It encodes CASSPGLAGGRADTQYF.

The CDR3 DNA sequence: TGTGCCAGCAAGTGGTCGGGAGAGCCCAACAATGAGCAGTTCTTC. It specifies CASKWSGEPNNEQFF. V gene TRBV2 combines with J gene TRBJ2-1; a weak D match, TRBD2 (6 bases). The germline gives CDR1 SNHLY, CDR2 FYNNEI. This CDR3 is built from 15 residues. V lost 7 bases to trimming and J lost 5 bases, with 18 bases between them.

This clone was observed a single time. The chain combines TRBV5-8 with TRBJ1-2; 10 bases agree with TRBD1. Germline CDR1 is SGHTS and CDR2 is YDEGEE. This CDR3 is built from 16 residues. Germline trimming cut 1 base from V and 4 bases from J; bases unmatched to any gene: 7. CDR3 in amino acids: CASSLTGTGDSYGYTF. CDR3 DNA sequence: TGTGCCAGCAGCTTGACCGGGACAGGGGATAGCTATGGCTACACCTTC.

This chain connects TRBV9 to TRBJ2-2; no clear D. V lost 4 bases and J 4 bases, leaving 8 bases between the germline ends. The CDR3 consists of 13 residues. Germline V lookup: CDR1 SGDLS, CDR2 YYNGEE. The CDR3 DNA sequence: TGTGCCAGCAGCACCCTACTCACCGGGGAGCTGTTTTTT. Translation: CASSTLLTGELFF.

The genes are TRBV11-2 and TRBJ2-1; 11 bases are shared with TRBD2. CDR3 length equals 16 residues. The V segment lost 6 bases and the J segment 7 bases; nucleotides outside the gene matches: 11. Germline assignment: CDR1 SGHAT and CDR2 FQNNGV. CDR3 bases: TGTGCCAGCAGTAAAACGGTTAGCGGGAGGGGAAATGAGCAGTTCTTC. It specifies CASSKTVSGRGNEQFF.

CDR3 amino acids: CASTSSGGPGTQYF. CDR3 coding DNA: TGTGCCAGCACTAGTAGCGGGGGCCCCGGTACGCAGTATTTT. The V call is TRBV2, the J call TRBJ2-3, with TRBD2 matching over 9 bases. Trimming took 7 bases from V and 8 from J; bases not matched to a gene: 10. From germline, CDR1 is SNHLY and CDR2 FYNNEI. The CDR3 covers 14 residues. Looking up the rest from reference TRBV2 and TRBJ2-3 gives the full variable domain: EPEVTQTPSHQVTQMGQEVILRCVPISNHLYFYWYRQILGQKVEFLVSFYNNEISEKSEIFDDQFSVERPDGSNFTLKIRSTKLEDSAMYFCASTSSGGPGTQYFGPGTRLTVL.

The chain links TRBV29-1 to TRBJ2-7, with 7 bases aligning to TRBD1. The CDR3 sequence is 12 residues long. V dropped 8 bases and J dropped 3; count of bases not matched to a gene: 7. Germline V lookup: CDR1 SQVTM, CDR2 ANQGSEA. CDR3 sequence (DNA): TGCAGCTTTCAGGGACAGCACTACGAGCAGTACTTC. Translated, it gives CSFQGQHYEQYF.

The chain has TRBV5-1 and TRBJ1-1; 9 positions match TRBD1. This CDR3 comprises 15 residues. V was clipped by 4 bases and J by 3 bases; unmatched bases: 7. Germline V CDR1 and CDR2: SGHRS, YFSETQ. Written as DNA, the CDR3 is TGCGCCAGCAGCGGACAGGGGTGGGTGTACACTGAAGCTTTCTTT. Protein product: CASSGQGWVYTEAFF.

The chain uses TRBV7-9 and TRBJ2-3; D is perhaps TRBD1 (6 bases). The CDR3 consists of 13 residues. Germline V gene data show CDR1 as SEHNR and CDR2 as FQNEAQ (reference sequence). V was shortened by 5 bases and J by 4 bases, with 10 bases between the two germline ends. CDR3 bases: TGTGCCAGCAGCCCACAGGGCGCAGATACGCAGTATTTT. Encoded protein: CASSPQGADTQYF.

There are a few counts of this clone. Other nucleotide sequences from this sample produce the same CDR3. The chain joins TRBV5-1 to TRBJ2-7; D uncertain. Germline V lookup: CDR1 SGHRS, CDR2 YFSETQ. Trimming pared 3 bases from V and 1 base from J, leaving 2 bases between. The CDR3 has 11 residues. CDR3 DNA: TGCGCCAGCAGCTCTTCCTACGAGCAGTACTTC. Amino acid sequence: CASSSSYEQYF.

This chain links TRBV18 with TRBJ2-5; 9 bases map to TRBD1. CDR1 is KGHSH and CDR2 is LQKENI in the germline V gene. Trimming took 3 bases from V and 0 from J; bases not matched to a gene: 5. The CDR3 spans 16 residues. This CDR3 reads CASSPGQGSYQETQYF. DNA of the CDR3: TGTGCCAGCTCACCGGGACAGGGCTCGTACCAAGAGACCCAGTACTTC.

This clone was seen a single time. V usage is TRBV4-1 and J usage is TRBJ1-5; D is perhaps TRBD1 (6 bases). Germline values: CDR1 MGHRA, CDR2 YSYEKL. Trimming pared 0 bases from V and 4 bases from J, leaving 16 bases between. This CDR3 comprises 17 residues. CDR3 nucleotide sequence: TGCGCCAGCAGCCAAGAAAGGGGGACACAGCTAAATCAGCCCCAGCATTTT. Protein product: CASSQERGTQLNQPQHF.

The chain employs TRBV7-9 and TRBJ2-7; perhaps TRBD2 as D (6 bases). V gave up 5 bases and J gave up 1 base, with 18 bases separating them. There are 16 residues in the CDR3. Germline V lookup: CDR1 SEHNR, CDR2 FQNEAQ (reference sequence). The CDR3 sequence: CASSQPGVPGSYEQYF. CDR3 sequence (DNA): TGTGCCAGCAGCCAGCCGGGGGTCCCCGGTTCCTACGAGCAGTACTTC.

This clone was seen a single time. V and J are TRBV28 and TRBJ2-3, with a tentative D call TRBD2 (5 bases). V lost 5 bases, J lost 4 bases, and 7 bases lay in between. The CDR3 runs 12 residues. Per germline, CDR1 MDHEN and CDR2 SYDVKM. In DNA, the CDR3 is TGTGCCAGCAGTGAGGGCGCAGATACGCAGTATTTT. It specifies CASSEGADTQYF.

The V and J genes are TRBV11-2 and TRBJ2-1; D is perhaps TRBD2 (6 bases). With 2 bases removed from V and 5 bases from J, the gap between germline ends came to 13 bases. Germline loops: CDR1 SGHAT, CDR2 FQNNGV. CDR3 length: 15 amino acids. The CDR3 DNA sequence: TGTGCCAGCAGCTTATCCGGGCTAGCGAACAATGAGCAGTTCTTC. Residues: CASSLSGLANNEQFF.

V usage is TRBV6-6 and J usage is TRBJ1-2; 10 nucleotides align to TRBD1. CDR1 and CDR2 from the germline V gene are MNHNY and SVGAGI (reference sequence). CDR3 length: 14 amino acids. Trimming took 1 base from V and 8 from J; bases not matched to a gene: 4. The CDR3 region has the DNA TGTGCCAGCAGTTACTTAGGGACAGGGGCAGGCTACACCTTC. This sequence encodes CASSYLGTGAGYTF.

The J gene is TRBJ2-7, the V gene TRBV13, with D maybe TRBD1 (5 bases). Between the trimmed V and J ends, which lost 2 bases and 6 bases, there was a span of 32 bases. This CDR3 has 20 residues. The germline V gene encodes CDR1 PRHDT and CDR2 FYEKMQ (reference sequence). In nucleotides, the CDR3 is TGTGCCAGCAGCTTACTTCACGATTGGGGCAGCCATGCCCCTCTCGGCGAGCAGTACTTC. Protein sequence: CASSLLHDWGSHAPLGEQYF.

This chain connects TRBV28 to TRBJ1-1; 7 bases align to TRBD1. The CDR3 length is 16 residues. With V trimmed by 6 bases and J by 2 bases, 12 bases remained unmatched. Germline loops: CDR1 MDHEN, CDR2 SYDVKM. CDR3 in amino acids: CASSDFPGQTNTEAFF. Here the CDR3 DNA reads TGTGCCAGCAGCGACTTCCCGGGACAGACAAACACTGAAGCTTTCTTT.

The chain uses TRBV6-5 and TRBJ2-7; 9 bases are a match to TRBD2. Trimming removed 7 bases from V and 0 bases from J; junction bases left unmatched: 7. The CDR3 length is 15 residues. CDR1 and CDR2 from the germline V gene are MNHEY and SVGAGI. CDR3 sequence: CASTPFSGGSYEQYF. Here the CDR3 DNA reads TGTGCCAGCACTCCCTTTAGCGGGGGCTCCTACGAGCAGTACTTC.